This T cell receptor (beta chain) was recovered during a study of cytomegalovirus exposure and HLA in healthy donors. On this clone: What it binds is unknown.

Germline V gene sequence: CDR1 SGDLS, CDR2 YYNGEE. The CDR3 extends over 14 amino acids. The V gene lost 4 bases and the J gene lost 1 base, with 11 bases spanning the gap. This PCR relied on a set of 60 Vbeta primers and 13 Jbeta primers. Libraries were prepared by immunoSEQ multiplex PCR; TCRdb keeps only in-frame clonotypes and omits some of them. The repertoire table contains approximately 150,000 clones. General observations from the study: The presence/absence work took it that sequencing depth was about the same across donors. In terms of immune exposure information, only CMV serostatus was available.

This TCR was sampled from a male donor in good health and CMV-seronegative. Sequencing used PBMCs. The chain couples TRBV9 to TRBJ1-1; possible D gene TRBD1, 6 bases. CDR3 loop: CASSSGQWNTEAFF. CDR3 bases: TGTGCCAGCAGCTCTGGACAGTGGAACACTGAAGCTTTCTTT.